This record looks at one T cell receptor (beta chain) sequence and its context. Its antigen is still unknown. Sequence at one end of the junction differs from germline and may be a read error. The sample belongs to a study of cytomegalovirus exposure and HLA in healthy donors. Background on the study: In a previous analysis, more than 90 million unique TCR beta sequences were found from approximately 180 million T cells.

The PCR had 60 Vbeta and 13 Jbeta primers. Repertoires were generated with immunoSEQ multiplex PCR, while TCRdb's copy carries only in-frame clones and drops some. The sample includes approximately 140,000 clones, 60% to 85% of them seen just once. Study results and caveats: For most TCR sequences rarity was the rule, although some public TCRs occurred in many donors. Compared with the approximately 680-donor mean, an Asian-associated ancestry cluster reportedly had fewer N-insertions, according to a later analysis.

The germline gives CDR1 MNHEY, CDR2 SMNVEV (reference sequence). The CDR3 extends over 17 amino acids. This TCR was recovered from a woman in her forties in good health and CMV-seronegative. The specimen was PBMCs. The gene calls are TRBV27 and TRBJ2-6, with D maybe TRBD1 (5 bases). The CDR3, as DNA: TGTGCCAGCAGTTCCTACTTAGACCCCTCTGGGGCCAACGGCCTGACTTTC. It encodes CASSSYLDPSGANGLTF.